This T cell receptor beta chain appears in the sequencing data of a study of post-analysis software for immune sequencing data. On the study more broadly: Disease courses included relapsing-remitting, secondary progressive and progressive-relapsing multiple sclerosis. Study-wide results and caveats: Patients showed TRBV5-6, TRBV5-1 and TRBV20-1 among five TRBV segments more frequent than in controls. Samples from a shared batch, those prepared together, strongly co-clustered by F measure. Significantly lower normalized Chao1 diversity was seen in multiple sclerosis patients than in controls.

This clonotype turned up a few times. Its antigen is as yet unknown. A much larger clone lies one base from this, so it may be a read error. Tagging with unique molecular identifiers was a feature of the TCR beta cDNA libraries. Once about 0.95 to 10 million T cells were used, roughly 0.5 million cDNA molecules resulted. TCRdb re-analysed the PCR reads in MiXCR, keeping a single row per CDR3 protein. The sample lists around 250,000 distinct CDR3 sequences; 30% to 45% were seen once. Germline CDR1 SQVTM, CDR2 ANQGSEA. This CDR3 spans 14 amino acids. The chain couples TRBV29-1 to TRBJ2-3, with 10 bases that match TRBD2. The sequence was collected from a girl aged 10 to 17 with multiple sclerosis. Sequencing was carried out using blood. CDR3 protein: CSVKTSGHTDTLYF. CDR3 coding DNA: TGCAGCGTAAAGACTAGCGGGCACACAGATACGCTGTATTTT.